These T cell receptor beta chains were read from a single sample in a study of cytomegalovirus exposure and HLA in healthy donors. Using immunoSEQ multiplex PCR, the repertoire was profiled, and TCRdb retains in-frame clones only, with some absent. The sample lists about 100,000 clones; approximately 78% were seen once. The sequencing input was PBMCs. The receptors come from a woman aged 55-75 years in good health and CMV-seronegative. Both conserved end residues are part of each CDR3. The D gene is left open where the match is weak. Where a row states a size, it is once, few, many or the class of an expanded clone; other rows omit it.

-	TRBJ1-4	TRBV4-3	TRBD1	CASSQDSGWDRAEKLFF	TGCGCCAGCAGCCAAGATTCCGGTTGGGACAGGGCAGAAAAACTGTTTTTT
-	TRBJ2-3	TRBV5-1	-	CASSLGGQRTDTQYF	TGCGCCAGCAGCTTGGGGGGACAACGCACAGATACGCAGTATTTT
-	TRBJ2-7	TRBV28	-	CASSSPGTPTYEQYF	TGTGCCAGCAGCTCCCCCGGGACTCCCACCTACGAGCAGTACTTC
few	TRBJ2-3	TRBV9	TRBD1	CASSVRDRGMADTQYF	TGTGCCAGCAGCGTCAGGGACAGGGGTATGGCAGATACGCAGTATTTT
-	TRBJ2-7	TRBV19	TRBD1	CASMPRDSLTYEQYF	TGTGCCAGTATGCCCCGGGACAGTCTTACCTACGAGCAGTACTTC
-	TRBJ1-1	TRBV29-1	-	CSAYRSQNTEAFF	TGCAGCGCCTACAGGTCTCAGAACACTGAAGCTTTCTTT
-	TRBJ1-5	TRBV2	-	CASSERLEGQPQHF	TGTGCCAGCAGTGAAAGGTTAGAGGGTCAGCCCCAGCATTTT
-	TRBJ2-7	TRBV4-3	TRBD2	CASSRRTSGVTYEQYF	TGCGCCAGCAGCCGAAGGACTAGCGGGGTCACCTACGAGCAGTACTTC
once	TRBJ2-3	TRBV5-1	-	CASSWGLAAANTQYF	TGCGCCAGCAGCTGGGGGTTAGCGGCGGCGAATACGCAGTATTTT
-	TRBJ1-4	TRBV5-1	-	CASSRQGTNEKLFF	TGCGCCAGCAGTCGTCAGGGGACTAATGAAAAACTGTTTTTT
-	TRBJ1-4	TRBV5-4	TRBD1	CASSYRGSANEKLFF	TGTGCCAGCAGCTACAGGGGAAGTGCTAATGAAAAACTGTTTTTT
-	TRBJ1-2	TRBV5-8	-	CASSLTGLYGYTF	TGTGCCAGCAGCTTGACAGGTCTCTATGGCTACACCTTC
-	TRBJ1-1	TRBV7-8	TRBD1	CASSSDRGLEAFF	TGTGCCAGCAGCTCGGACAGGGGGCTGGAAGCTTTCTTT
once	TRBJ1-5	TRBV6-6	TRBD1	CASSRQGGNQPQHF	TGTGCCAGCAGTCGACAGGGCGGCAATCAGCCCCAGCATTTT
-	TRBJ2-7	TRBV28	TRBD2	CASRTSGRMGDYEQYF	TGTGCCAGTCGGACTAGCGGGAGGATGGGGGATTACGAGCAGTACTTC
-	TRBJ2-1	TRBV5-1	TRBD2	CASSSSGALGNEQFF	TGCGCCAGCAGCTCTAGCGGAGCCCTGGGGAATGAGCAGTTCTTC
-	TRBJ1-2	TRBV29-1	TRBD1	CSVENRGYGYTF	TGCAGCGTTGAGAACAGGGGCTATGGCTACACCTTC
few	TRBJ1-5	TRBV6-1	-	CASSEAGRPGTTPQHF	TGTGCCAGCAGTGAAGCTGGGCGGCCAGGGACTACTCCCCAGCATTTT
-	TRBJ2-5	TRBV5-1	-	CASSLAGTGVETQYF	TGCGCCAGCAGCTTGGCGGGGACTGGCGTGGAGACCCAGTACTTC
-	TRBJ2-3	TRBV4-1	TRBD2	CASSPTGLAGRYYF	TGCGCCAGCAGCCCGACGGGACTAGCGGGACGGTACTATTTT
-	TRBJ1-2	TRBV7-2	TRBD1	CASSLGQGNYGYTF	TGTGCCAGCAGTTTGGGACAGGGTAACTATGGCTACACCTTC
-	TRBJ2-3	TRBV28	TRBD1	CASSKQGEADTQYF	TGTGCCAGCAGTAAACAGGGGGAAGCAGATACGCAGTATTTT
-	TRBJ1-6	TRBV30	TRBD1	CAWNRLGQGSSYNSPLHF	TGTGCCTGGAACCGCCTAGGACAGGGTAGCTCCTATAATTCACCCCTCCACTTT
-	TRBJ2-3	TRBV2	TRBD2	CASSDPGLAGEDTQYF	TGTGCCAGCAGTGATCCGGGACTGGCGGGAGAAGATACGCAGTATTTT
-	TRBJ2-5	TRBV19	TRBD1	CASSRGTVSRETQYF	TGTGCCAGTAGTAGAGGGACAGTATCAAGAGAGACCCAGTACTTC
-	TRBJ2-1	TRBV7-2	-	CASSLEAPVTNEQFF	TGTGCCAGCAGCTTAGAAGCACCCGTTACCAATGAGCAGTTCTTC
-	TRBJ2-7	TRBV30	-	CAWSANYEQYF	TGTGCCTGGAGCGCGAACTACGAGCAGTACTTC
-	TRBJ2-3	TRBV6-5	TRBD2	CASTSLAGGDTQYF	TGTGCCAGCACCTCACTAGCGGGAGGCGATACGCAGTATTTT
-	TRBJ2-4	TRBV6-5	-	CASSSAAGNIQYF	TGTGCCAGCAGCTCGGCCGCGGGAAACATTCAGTACTTC
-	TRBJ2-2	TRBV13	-	CASSLGGLTNTGELFF	TGTGCCAGCAGCTTAGGGGGACTTACGAACACCGGGGAGCTGTTTTTT
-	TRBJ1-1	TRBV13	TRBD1	CASSSGQGGTEAFF	TGTGCCAGCAGCTCCGGACAGGGAGGAACTGAAGCTTTCTTT
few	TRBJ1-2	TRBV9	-	CASSVVSSGGLGSGYTF	TGTGCCAGCAGCGTAGTATCCTCCGGGGGGCTGGGATCTGGCTACACCTTC
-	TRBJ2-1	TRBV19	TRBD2	CASSLGLAGGRSPYNEQFF	TGTGCCAGTAGTTTAGGACTAGCGGGGGGGCGGTCTCCCTACAATGAGCAGTTCTTC
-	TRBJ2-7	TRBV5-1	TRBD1	CASSLIFGDSPIGVYEQYF	TGCGCCAGCAGCTTGATTTTTGGGGACAGCCCGATAGGGGTTTACGAGCAGTACTTC
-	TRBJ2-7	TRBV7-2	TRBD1	CASSPRDRGAKQYF	TGTGCCAGCAGCCCCCGGGACAGGGGGGCCAAGCAGTACTTC
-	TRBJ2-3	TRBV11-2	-	CASSLDLGGGTDTQYF	TGTGCCAGCAGCTTAGATCTAGGGGGTGGAACAGATACGCAGTATTTT
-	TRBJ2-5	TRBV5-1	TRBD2	CASSWRGLATETQYF	TGCGCCAGCAGCTGGAGGGGACTAGCTACGGAGACCCAGTACTTC
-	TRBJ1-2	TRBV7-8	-	CASSLGRAYTF	TGTGCCAGCAGCCTAGGGCGGGCCTACACCTTC
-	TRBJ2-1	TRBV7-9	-	CASSPPLRKPYNEQFF	TGTGCCAGCAGCCCACCCCTGAGGAAGCCCTACAATGAGCAGTTCTTC
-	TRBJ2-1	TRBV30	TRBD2	CAWSVVPGLAGEQFF	TGTGCCTGGAGTGTAGTCCCGGGACTAGCGGGTGAGCAGTTCTTC
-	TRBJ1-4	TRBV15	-	CATSRRGGVGKVEKLFF	TGTGCCACCAGCAGAAGGGGGGGGGTGGGGAAAGTCGAAAAACTGTTTTTT
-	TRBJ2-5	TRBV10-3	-	CAISGSAGTPGETQYF	TGTGCCATCAGTGGTTCGGCGGGTACCCCCGGAGAGACCCAGTACTTC
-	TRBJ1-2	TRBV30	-	CAWSTRQRVNYGYTF	TGTGCCTGGAGTACCCGGCAGCGAGTTAACTATGGCTACACCTTC